This TCR beta chain was profiled in a study of T cell clonotyping in hematopoietic cell transplantation. Findings and caveats of the study: Broader posttransplant TCR repertoire diversity was predicted by graft donor and pretransplant recipient Inverse Simpson Index values.

Produced via immunoSEQ multiplex PCR; TCRdb's table is partial and in-frame only. The top ten clones hold 2.5% to 3.5% of a sample with some 40,000 clones, approximately 81% of them seen once. As to time point: recipient sample about 28 days before transplant, after cytoreduction. Note on this clone: The antigen remains unidentified.

Germline V CDR1 and CDR2: SGHAT, FQNNGV. Trimming left V 5 bases short and J 9 bases short, with 23 bases between. This CDR3 is built from 15 residues. The sequencing used peripheral blood mononuclear cells, collected before stem cell transplant. The V gene is TRBV11-2, the J gene TRBJ2-7, with D possibly matching TRBD2 (5 bases). The receptor was isolated from a man between 60 and 70 years old with acute myeloid leukemia. Some clones in this sample may be carry-over from other donors' samples. The CDR3 nucleotides read TGTGCCAGCAGCGTACTAGTCTTTACGAGTTTATGGCAGTACTTC. Translation gives CASSVLVFTSLWQYF.